This T cell receptor beta chain was found in a study of blood T cell repertoires in COVID-19. The table came from immunoSEQ multiplex PCR; TCRdb's copy has only in-frame clones and leaves some out. The sample contains about 300,000 clones, around nine tenths of which appear only once. In its sample, this clone was seen a few times. The V gene's germline CDR1 is MNHEY and CDR2 SVGAGI. V was trimmed by 6 bases and J by 4 bases, leaving 13 bases between them. The CDR3 extends over 15 amino acids. The chain uses TRBV6-5 and TRBJ1-6, with D possibly TRBD1 on 5 matching bases. The sequence was obtained from a man aged 65 to 85 with acute or convalescent COVID-19. The source material was peripheral blood. Here the CDR3 reads CASRGVGAYNSPLHF. The CDR3 bases are TGTGCCAGCAGGGGTGTTGGGGCTTATAATTCACCCCTCCACTTT.